The clone carrying this TCR beta chain was picked up a small number of times. This sample is drawn from a study of blood T cell repertoires in COVID-19. Study details: Specimens from acute and convalescent COVID-19 originated in the United States, Italy and Spain. Sources were T cells, B-cell-depleted T cells, or PBMCs; the material itself was cDNA or gDNA.

In the authors' workflow: Nucleated cell counts were estimated from reference gene primer amplification. Profiled with immunoSEQ multiplex PCR; TCRdb holds only in-frame clones, not every one. Clone size and the V and J calls come from that table; the DNA yielded D and trimming. In the table there are 35,000 to 50,000 clones, 90% of which are singletons. Sequencing input: peripheral blood. The TCR sequence derives from a man in his forties or fifties with active COVID-19.

The CDR3 loop is CASSPPRGDLGNTEAFF. In DNA form, the CDR3 reads TGTGCCAGCTCACCACCGCGGGGGGATCTGGGGAACACTGAAGCTTTCTTT. The rearrangement links TRBV18 to TRBJ1-1; possibly TRBD1 for D (5 bases). The V gene's germline CDR1 is KGHSH and CDR2 LQKENI. V shed 0 bases and J shed 1 base, with 15 bases lying between them. The CDR3 contains 17 residues.